This T cell receptor (beta chain) was captured by sequencing in a study of blood T cell repertoires in COVID-19. In its sample, this clone was seen once. Method: immunoSEQ multiplex PCR; TCRdb's copy keeps in-frame clones and lacks some. This sample carries about 190,000 clones, roughly 83% of them seen once, and the ten largest clones take roughly 3.2%. Per the germline V gene, CDR1 is SGHTS and CDR2 is YDEGEE. The CDR3 loop spans 14 amino acids. The V end lost 0 bases, the J end lost 5 bases, and 12 bases lay between the germline ends. The source of this sequence is a woman aged 30 to 39 who had recovered from COVID-19. The rearrangement uses TRBV5-8 and TRBJ2-7; D perhaps matches TRBD2 (6 bases). The material sequenced was PBMCs or T cells enriched from blood (not recorded which). DNA for the CDR3: TGTGCCAGCAGCTTGGGCGGGGATTCCCACGAGCAGTACTTC. Its translation is CASSLGGDSHEQYF.